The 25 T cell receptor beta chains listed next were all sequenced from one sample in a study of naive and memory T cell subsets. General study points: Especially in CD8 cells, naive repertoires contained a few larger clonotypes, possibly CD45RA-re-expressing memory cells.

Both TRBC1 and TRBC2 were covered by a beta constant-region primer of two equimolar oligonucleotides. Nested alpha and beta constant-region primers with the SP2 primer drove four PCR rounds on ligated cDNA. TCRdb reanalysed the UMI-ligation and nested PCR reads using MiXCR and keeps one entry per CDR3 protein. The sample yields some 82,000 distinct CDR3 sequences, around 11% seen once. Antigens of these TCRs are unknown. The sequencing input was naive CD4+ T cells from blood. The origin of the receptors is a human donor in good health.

This CDR3 is CSATGGPEAFF. CDR3 coding DNA: TGCAGTGCTACAGGGGGCCCTGAAGCTTTCTTT. This chain links TRBV20-1 with TRBJ1-1; 8 nucleotides line up with TRBD1. The CDR3 is 11 residues long. CDR1 DFQATT and CDR2 SNEGSKA come from the germline V gene (reference sequence). Trimming took 4 bases from V and 6 from J; bases not matched to a gene: 1.

Here the CDR3 reads CASTMGFPLEQYF. The CDR3 bases are TGTGCCAGCACAATGGGCTTCCCCCTGGAGCAGTACTTC. The J gene is TRBJ2-7, the V gene TRBV7-2; D not resolved. The V end lost 7 bases, the J end lost 7 bases, and 17 bases lay between the germline ends. CDR1 is SGHTA and CDR2 is FQGNSA in the germline V gene. This CDR3 has 13 residues.

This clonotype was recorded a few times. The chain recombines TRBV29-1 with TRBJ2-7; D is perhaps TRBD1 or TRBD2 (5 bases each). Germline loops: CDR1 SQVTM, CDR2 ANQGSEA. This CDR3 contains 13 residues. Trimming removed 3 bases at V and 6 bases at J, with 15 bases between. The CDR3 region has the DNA TGCAGCGTTGATGGGACGAGGGACGGCGAGCAGTACTTC. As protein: CSVDGTRDGEQYF.

The CDR3 spells CSVVAGKTQETQYF. CDR3 bases: TGCAGCGTTGTGGCAGGGAAAACCCAAGAGACCCAGTACTTC. The chain links TRBV29-1 to TRBJ2-5; D may be TRBD1 (5 bases). CDR3 length: 14 amino acids. The germline gives CDR1 SQVTM, CDR2 ANQGSEA. The V and J ends lost 4 bases and 1 base respectively, with 13 bases between them.

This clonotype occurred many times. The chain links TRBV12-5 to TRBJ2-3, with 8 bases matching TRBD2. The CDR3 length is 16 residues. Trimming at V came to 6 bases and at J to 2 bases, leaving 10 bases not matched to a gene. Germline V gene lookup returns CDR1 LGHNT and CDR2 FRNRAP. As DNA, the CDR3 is TGTGCTAGTGGCTCCTGGAGCGGGAGTACCACAGATACGCAGTATTTT. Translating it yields CASGSWSGSTTDTQYF.

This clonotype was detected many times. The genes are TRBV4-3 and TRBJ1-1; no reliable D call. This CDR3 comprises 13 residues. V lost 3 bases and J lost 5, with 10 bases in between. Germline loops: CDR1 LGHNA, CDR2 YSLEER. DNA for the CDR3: TGCGCCAGCAGCCATGATGGGAAGACTGAAGCTTTCTTT. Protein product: CASSHDGKTEAFF.

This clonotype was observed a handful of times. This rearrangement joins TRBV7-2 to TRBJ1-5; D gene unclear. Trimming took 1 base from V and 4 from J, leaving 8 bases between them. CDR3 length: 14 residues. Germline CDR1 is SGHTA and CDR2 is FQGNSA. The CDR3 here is CASSLGADNQPQHF. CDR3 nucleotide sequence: TGTGCCAGCAGCTTAGGGGCAGATAATCAGCCCCAGCATTTT.

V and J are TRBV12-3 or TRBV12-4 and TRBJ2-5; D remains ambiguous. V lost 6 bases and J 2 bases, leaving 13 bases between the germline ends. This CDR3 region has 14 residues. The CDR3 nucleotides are TGTGCCAGCAGACAATTAGGACCTCAAGAGACCCAGTACTTC. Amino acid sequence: CASRQLGPQETQYF.

This CDR3 reads CASSLSGRPRTGELFF. The CDR3 DNA reads TGTGCCAGCAGCCTGAGCGGGAGGCCCCGCACCGGGGAGCTGTTTTTT. The gene calls are TRBV5-4 and TRBJ2-2; TRBD2 matches 9 bases. The length of the CDR3 is 16 residues. Germline CDR1 reads SGHNT; CDR2 reads YYREEE (reference sequence). Unmatched junction bases numbered 8, after V lost 4 bases and J lost 4 bases.

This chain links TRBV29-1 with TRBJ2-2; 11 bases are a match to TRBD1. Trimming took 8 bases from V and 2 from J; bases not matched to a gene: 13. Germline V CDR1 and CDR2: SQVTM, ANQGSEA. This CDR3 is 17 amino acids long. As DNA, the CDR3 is TGCAGCATACGGATTCCGGGACAGGGGGGCAACACCGGGGAGCTGTTTTTT. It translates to CSIRIPGQGGNTGELFF.

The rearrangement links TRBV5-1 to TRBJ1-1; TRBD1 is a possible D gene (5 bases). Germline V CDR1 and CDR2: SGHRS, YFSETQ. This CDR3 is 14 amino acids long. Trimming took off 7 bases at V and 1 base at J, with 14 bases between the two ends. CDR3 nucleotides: TGCGCCAGCGGACGGGGACCTCAGAACACTGAAGCTTTCTTT. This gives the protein CASGRGPQNTEAFF.

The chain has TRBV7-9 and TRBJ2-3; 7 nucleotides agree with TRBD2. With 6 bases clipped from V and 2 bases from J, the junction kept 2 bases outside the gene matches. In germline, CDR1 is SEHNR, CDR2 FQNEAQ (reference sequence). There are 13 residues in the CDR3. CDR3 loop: CASSRDYTDTQYF. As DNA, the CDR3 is TGTGCCAGCAGTCGGGACTACACAGATACGCAGTATTTT.

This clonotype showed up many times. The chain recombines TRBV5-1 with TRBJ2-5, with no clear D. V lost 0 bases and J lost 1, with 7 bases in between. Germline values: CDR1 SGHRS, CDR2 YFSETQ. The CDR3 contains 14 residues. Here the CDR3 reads CASSLGPPQETQYF. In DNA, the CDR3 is TGCGCCAGCAGCTTGGGACCGCCCCAAGAGACCCAGTACTTC.

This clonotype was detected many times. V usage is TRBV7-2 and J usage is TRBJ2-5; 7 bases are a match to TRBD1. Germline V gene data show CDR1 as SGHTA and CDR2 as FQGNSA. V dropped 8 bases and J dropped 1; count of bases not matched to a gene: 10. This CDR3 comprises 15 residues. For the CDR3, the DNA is TGTGCCAGCGGTAAACCAGGGACAGTCCAAGAGACCCAGTACTTC. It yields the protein CASGKPGTVQETQYF.

Here the CDR3 DNA reads TGTGCCAGCAGATTTACAGGGAACACTGAAGCTTTCTTT. It yields the protein CASRFTGNTEAFF. V gene TRBV12-3 or TRBV12-4 combines with J gene TRBJ1-1; D is possibly TRBD1 (5 bases). The CDR3 extends over 13 amino acids. V was shortened by 6 bases and J by 1 base, with 9 bases between the two germline ends.

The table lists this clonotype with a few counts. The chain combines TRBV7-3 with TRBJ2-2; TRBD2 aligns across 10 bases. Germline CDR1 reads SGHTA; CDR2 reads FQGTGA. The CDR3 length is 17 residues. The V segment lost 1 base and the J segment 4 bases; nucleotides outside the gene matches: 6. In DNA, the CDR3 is TGTGCCAGCAGCTTAATGTTGACTAGCGGGTCCACCGGGGAGCTGTTTTTT. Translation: CASSLMLTSGSTGELFF.

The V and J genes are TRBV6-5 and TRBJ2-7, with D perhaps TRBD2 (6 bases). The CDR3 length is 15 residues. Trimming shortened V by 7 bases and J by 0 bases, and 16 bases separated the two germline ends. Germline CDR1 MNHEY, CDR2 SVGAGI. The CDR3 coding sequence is TGTGCCAGCACCATCCGGGAGCCCAGCTCCTACGAGCAGTACTTC. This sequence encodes CASTIREPSSYEQYF.

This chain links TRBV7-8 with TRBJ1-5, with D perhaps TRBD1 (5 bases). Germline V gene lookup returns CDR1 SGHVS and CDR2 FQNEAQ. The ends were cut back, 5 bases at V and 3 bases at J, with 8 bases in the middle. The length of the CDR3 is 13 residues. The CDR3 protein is CASSQTDNQPQHF. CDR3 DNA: TGTGCCAGCAGCCAGACAGACAATCAGCCCCAGCATTTT.

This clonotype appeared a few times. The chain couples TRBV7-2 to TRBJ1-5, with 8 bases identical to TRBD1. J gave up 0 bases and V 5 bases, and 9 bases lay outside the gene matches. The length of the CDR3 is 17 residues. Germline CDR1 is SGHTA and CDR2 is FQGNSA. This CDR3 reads CASSITRQGNSNQPQHF. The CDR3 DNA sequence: TGTGCCAGCAGCATTACCAGACAGGGGAATAGCAATCAGCCCCAGCATTTT. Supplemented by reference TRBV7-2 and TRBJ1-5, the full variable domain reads GAGVSQSPSNKVTEKGKDVELRCDPISGHTALYWYRQSLGQGLEFLIYFQGNSAPDKSGLPSDRFSAERTGGSVSTLTIQRTQQEDSAVYLCASSITRQGNSNQPQHFGDGTRLSIL.

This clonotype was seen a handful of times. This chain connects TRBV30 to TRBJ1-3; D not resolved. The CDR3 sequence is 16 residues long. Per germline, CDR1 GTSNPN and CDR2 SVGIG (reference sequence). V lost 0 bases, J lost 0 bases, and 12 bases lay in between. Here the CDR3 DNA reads TGTGCCTGGAGTGTAGGCATCGGGAGCTCTGGAAACACCATATATTTT. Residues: CAWSVGIGSSGNTIYF.

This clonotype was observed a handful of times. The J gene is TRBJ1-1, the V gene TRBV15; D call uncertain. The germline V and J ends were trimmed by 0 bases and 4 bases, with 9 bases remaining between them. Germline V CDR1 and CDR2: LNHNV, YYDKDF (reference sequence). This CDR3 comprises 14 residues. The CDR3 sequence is CATSRDLGGTEAFF. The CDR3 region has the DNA TGTGCCACCAGCAGAGATCTGGGTGGCACTGAAGCTTTCTTT.

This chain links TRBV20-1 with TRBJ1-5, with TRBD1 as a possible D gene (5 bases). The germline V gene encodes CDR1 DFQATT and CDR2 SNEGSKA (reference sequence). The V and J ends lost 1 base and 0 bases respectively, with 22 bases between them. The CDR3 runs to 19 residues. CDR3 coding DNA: TGCAGTGCTAGAGTCCCCCCAGGAGGGGAGGGAGGTAGCAATCAGCCCCAGCATTTT. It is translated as CSARVPPGGEGGSNQPQHF.

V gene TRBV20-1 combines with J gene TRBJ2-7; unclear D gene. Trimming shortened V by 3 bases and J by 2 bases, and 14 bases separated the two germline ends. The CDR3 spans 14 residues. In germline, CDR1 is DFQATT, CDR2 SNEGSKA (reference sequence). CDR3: CSASRDWSTYEQYF. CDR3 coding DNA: TGCAGTGCTAGCCGCGACTGGAGCACCTACGAGCAGTACTTC.

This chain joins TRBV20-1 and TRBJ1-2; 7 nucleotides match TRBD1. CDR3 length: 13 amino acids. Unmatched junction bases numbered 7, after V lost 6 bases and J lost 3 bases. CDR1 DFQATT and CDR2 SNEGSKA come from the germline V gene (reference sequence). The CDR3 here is CSALRDSDYGYTF. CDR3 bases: TGCAGTGCCCTGCGGGACAGCGACTATGGCTACACCTTC.

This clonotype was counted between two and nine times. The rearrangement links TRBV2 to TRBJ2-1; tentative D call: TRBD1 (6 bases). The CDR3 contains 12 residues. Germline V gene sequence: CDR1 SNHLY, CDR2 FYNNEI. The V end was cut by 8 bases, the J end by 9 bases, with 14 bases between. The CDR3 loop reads CASLYGQPEQFF. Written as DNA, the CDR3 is TGTGCCAGCCTATACGGACAGCCTGAGCAGTTCTTC.